The TCR beta chain under discussion was sequenced for a study of blood T cell repertoires in COVID-19. Study at large: Material from acute and convalescent COVID-19 was sourced from the United States, Italy and Spain. Nucleic acid was either cDNA or gDNA, and it came from T cells, B-cell-depleted T cells, or PBMCs.

In the original workflow: How many nucleated cells were present was estimated from reference gene primer amplification. Only in-frame clones appear in the TCRdb table, and some are missing; sequencing was by immunoSEQ multiplex PCR. V, J and clone size are those of that table, while D and trimming were read from the DNA. The sample consists of a few hundred thousand clones, more than 75% of them appearing once. The CDR3 extends over 17 amino acids. Germline CDR1 is SGHRS and CDR2 is YFSETQ. Germline trimming cut 4 bases from V and 0 bases from J; bases unmatched to any gene: 8. The clonotype comes from a woman between 50 and 59 years old with active or convalescent COVID-19. Sequenced: peripheral blood. The rearrangement links TRBV5-1 to TRBJ1-1, with TRBD1 matching 11 bases. CDR3 sequence: CASSQGQGGKMNTEAFF. CDR3 bases: TGCGCCAGCAGCCAGGGACAGGGGGGAAAGATGAACACTGAAGCTTTCTTT. The full variable domain, its missing parts supplied by reference TRBV5-1 and TRBJ1-1, is KAGVTQTPRYLIKTRGQQVTLSCSPISGHRSVSWYQQTPGQGLQFLFEYFSETQRNKGNFPGRFSGRQFSNSRSEMNVSTLELGDSALYLCASSQGQGGKMNTEAFFGQGTRLTVV.